This TCR beta chain appears in the sequencing data of a study of blood T cell repertoires in COVID-19. Study summary: Samples of COVID-19 (acute and convalescent) were obtained from the United States, Italy and Spain. The cDNA or gDNA used as material had been derived from T cells, B-cell-depleted T cells, or PBMCs.

This CDR3 spans 14 amino acids. The V gene lost 6 bases and the J gene lost 6 bases, with 14 bases spanning the gap. CDR1 LNHDA and CDR2 SQIVND come from the germline V gene (reference sequence). Methods used by the authors: Reference gene primer amplification gave nucleated cell count estimates. Assay: immunoSEQ multiplex PCR; the TCRdb copy retains only in-frame clones and omits some. V, J and clone size are taken as reported in that table, and D and trimming were inferred from the DNA itself. The repertoire holds over 100,000 clones, with around 86% as singletons. Sequencing input: peripheral blood. The sequence derives from a man in his forties with acute or convalescent COVID-19. The chain is built from TRBV19 and TRBJ1-4, with D perhaps TRBD1 (6 bases). CDR3 DNA sequence: TGTGCCAGTAGCACAGGGTTAGGGGATGAAAAACTGTTTTTT. Translated, it gives CASSTGLGDEKLFF.